This T cell receptor (beta chain) comes out of a study of PD-1 blockade in classical Hodgkin lymphoma. This table comes from immunoSEQ multiplex PCR, and its TCRdb copy is limited to in-frame clones, with some not included. The sample carries 30,000 or so clones, 85% recorded once. Per the germline V gene, CDR1 is SGHAT and CDR2 is FQNNGV. The V end lost 0 bases, the J end lost 0 bases, and 12 bases lay between the germline ends. The CDR3 has 17 residues. As concerns this clone: Its antigen is not known.

Every single patient, without exception, relapsed after autologous stem cell transplantation, and brentuximab vedotin exposure varied. Purification of CD4+ T cells from thawed PBMCs was performed via magnetic negative selection. Study-level results: It was among complete responders that baseline diversity resembled that of newly diagnosed patients. With respect to the repertoire differences, their causes, possibly disease activity or prior therapy, remain undefined.

The specimen comprised CD4+ T cells from blood, sampled at baseline. The clonotype comes from a human donor with classical Hodgkin lymphoma. The rearrangement joins TRBV11-2 to TRBJ2-4; D is uncertain. This CDR3 is CASSLDFSLLAKNIQYF. The CDR3 DNA follows: TGTGCCAGCAGCTTAGATTTTTCCCTTCTAGCCAAAAACATTCAGTACTTC.